These T cell receptor beta chains were read from a single sample in a study of cytomegalovirus exposure and HLA in healthy donors. Libraries were prepared by immunoSEQ multiplex PCR; TCRdb keeps only in-frame clonotypes and omits some of them. The sample shows a few hundred thousand clones, approximately 82% of them seen only once. The source material was PBMCs. The receptor set was obtained from a woman aged 50 to 60 in good health and CMV-seropositive. CDR3s include the opening cysteine and the closing phenylalanine or tryptophan. A D gene is named only where the DNA matches it firmly. Clone size, where shown, is once, few, many, or a class for clones that have expanded.

d_call	clone_size	v_call	j_call	cdr3_nt	cdr3_aa
TRBD1	.	TRBV4-1	TRBJ1-3	TGCGCCAGCAGCCAAGGGAAGGGGGCCACTGGAAACACCATATATTTT	CASSQGKGATGNTIYF
.	.	TRBV19	TRBJ2-5	TGTGCCAGTAGCCCCGGACCGGGCGGGAAGACCCAGTACTTC	CASSPGPGGKTQYF
.	.	TRBV2	TRBJ1-5	TGTGCCAGCAGTGATGAGTCGGATCAGCCCCAGCATTTT	CASSDESDQPQHF
TRBD2	few	TRBV7-9	TRBJ2-7	TGTGCCAGCAGCTTCGTTCGGGGGACTACCTACGAGCAGTACTTC	CASSFVRGTTYEQYF
.	.	TRBV19	TRBJ2-2	TGTGCCAGTAGTATAGATGGTGTATGGGGCGGGACGAACACCGGGGAGCTGTTTTTT	CASSIDGVWGGTNTGELFF
.	.	TRBV5-1	TRBJ2-2	TGCGCCAGCAGCTTAGGAGGTGGTGGCGGGGAGCTGTTTTTT	CASSLGGGGGELFF
TRBD1	.	TRBV18	TRBJ1-1	TGTGCCAGCTCACCGGGGGACAGGAGACTTGTGGGAGCTTTCTTT	CASSPGDRRLVGAFF
.	.	TRBV5-1	TRBJ1-1	TGCGCCAGCAGCTTGGTGGCGGGACTGAACACTGAAGCTTTCTTT	CASSLVAGLNTEAFF
TRBD1	.	TRBV2	TRBJ2-2	TGTGCCAGCACCGGGACAGTTGGCGGGGAGCTGTTTTTT	CASTGTVGGELFF
.	.	TRBV9	TRBJ2-3	TGTGCCAGCAGCGCCCTACAGGGTAGCACAGATACGCAGTATTTT	CASSALQGSTDTQYF
.	.	TRBV11-2	TRBJ1-1	TGTGCCAGCAGCTTGGCCGCGGGGCCGAACACTGAAGCTTTCTTT	CASSLAAGPNTEAFF
.	few	TRBV7-6	TRBJ1-1	TGTGCCAGCAGCTTAACAGGGTCTTCGAACACTGAAGCTTTCTTT	CASSLTGSSNTEAFF
.	.	TRBV9	TRBJ1-2	TGTGCCAGCAGCGTAGCGGGGCAATCCCTTAGCGGAGGCTACACCTTC	CASSVAGQSLSGGYTF
.	.	TRBV9	TRBJ1-5	TGTGCCAGCAGCGTTGGAGGGGCGGGCAATCAGCCCCAGCATTTT	CASSVGGAGNQPQHF
.	.	TRBV5-1	TRBJ1-3	TGCGCCAGCAGCTTGGATGTTCGGGGGGACACCATATATTTT	CASSLDVRGDTIYF
TRBD2	.	TRBV5-4	TRBJ2-7	TGTGCCAGCAGCTTCAGGCAGCGGGAGGAGTACTTC	CASSFRQREEYF
.	.	TRBV6-1	TRBJ1-3	TGTGCCAGCAGTGAATTTCTTCCCTCTGGAAACACCATATATTTT	CASSEFLPSGNTIYF
.	once	TRBV7-8	TRBJ2-3	TGTGCCAGCAGCTCAAACGTCGCGGGGCGGGGAGATACGCAGTATTTT	CASSSNVAGRGDTQYF
.	.	TRBV28	TRBJ1-5	TGTGCCAGCAGTTTTCTCGGGGGGCTTCAGCCCCAGCATTTT	CASSFLGGLQPQHF
TRBD1	few	TRBV19	TRBJ2-7	TGTGCCAGTGGGGCTCGGACAGGGGACTACGAGCAGTACTTC	CASGARTGDYEQYF
TRBD2	.	TRBV4-1	TRBJ2-5	TGCGCCAGCAGCCCCGGGGGGGCCAAGGAGACCCAGTACTTC	CASSPGGAKETQYF
TRBD1	.	TRBV19	TRBJ1-2	TGTGCCAGTAGTCATCAAGGACAGGGAAACTATGGCTACACCTTC	CASSHQGQGNYGYTF
TRBD2	.	TRBV9	TRBJ2-1	TGTGCCAGCAGCGTAGGGGCGGGGGGGTACAATGAGCAGTTCTTC	CASSVGAGGYNEQFF